The source of this T cell receptor beta chain is a study of vaccination effects on CD4 cells after COVID-19. Study overall: Convalescent patient samples, from a couple of individuals, date to 16 days and one week before vaccination.

As concerns this clone: The antigen is not known.

Only in-frame clones appear in the TCRdb table, and some are missing; sequencing was by immunoSEQ multiplex PCR. The table includes 22,000 or so clones, roughly 74% detected once. The CDR3 spans 14 residues. V shed 5 bases and J shed 3 bases, with 14 bases lying between them. The germline gives CDR1 SGHNT, CDR2 YENEEA. The ViraFEST assay expanded antigen-specific CD4+ T cells with viral peptide pools before sequencing. After less than twelve days in culture, the CD4+ T cells were isolated. From March to December 2020, the person had a SARS-CoV-2 infection that was confirmed by PCR. Researchers reported culturing two million PBMC in each well, adding 9 to 10 IU/ml IL-2 and about 9.5 ug/ml peptides. Days 3 and 7 were when half the medium was replaced with IL-2 medium.

This TCR was recovered from a human donor who had a prior SARS-CoV-2 infection. The material sequenced was CD4+ T cells from PBMCs cultured with a peptide pool, taken before COVID-19 vaccination. The chain employs TRBV11-3 and TRBJ2-7; D is ambiguous. The CDR3 spells CASSPQADLYEQYF. The CDR3 DNA follows: TGTGCCAGCAGCCCCCAGGCGGACCTCTACGAGCAGTACTTC.